This T cell receptor beta chain was sequenced for a study of cytomegalovirus exposure and HLA in healthy donors. Overall study context: The 110 million or so unique TCR beta sequences, from about 180 million T cells, were found by an earlier analysis. Early on, a data release was issued that held roughly 86 million unique TCRs from HLA-typed donors.

PCR amplification relied on 60 Vbeta primers (plus 13 Jbeta primers). Only in-frame clones appear in the TCRdb table, and some are missing; sequencing was by immunoSEQ multiplex PCR. The repertoire consists of approximately 100,000 clones, with around 67% occurring once and the leading ten covering 2.3%. Study-level points and caveats: Confirmation in vitro established that a few CMV-associated chains were specific for CMV antigens.

There are 12 residues in the CDR3. V was clipped by 3 bases and J by 7 bases; unmatched bases: 2. Germline CDR1 reads SGHDT; CDR2 reads YYEEEE. To note about this clone: The antigen is undetermined.

Those who donated were healthy bone marrow donors. The origin of this receptor is a human donor in good health. The chain has TRBV5-6 and TRBJ1-2; 8 positions match TRBD1. Sequencing was carried out using PBMCs. DNA for the CDR3: TGTGCCAGCAGCTGGACAGGGAGTGGCTACACCTTC. This gives the protein CASSWTGSGYTF.